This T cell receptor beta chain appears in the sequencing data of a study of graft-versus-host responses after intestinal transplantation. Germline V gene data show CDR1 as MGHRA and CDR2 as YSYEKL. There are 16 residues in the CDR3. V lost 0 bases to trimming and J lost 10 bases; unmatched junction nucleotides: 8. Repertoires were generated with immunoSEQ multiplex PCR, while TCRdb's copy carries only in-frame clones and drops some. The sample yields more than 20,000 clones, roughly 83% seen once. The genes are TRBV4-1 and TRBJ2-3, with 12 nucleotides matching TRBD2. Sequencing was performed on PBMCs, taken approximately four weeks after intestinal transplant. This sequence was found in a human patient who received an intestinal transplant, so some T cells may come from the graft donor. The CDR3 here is CASSQDSLAGGPAQYF. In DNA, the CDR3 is TGCGCCAGCAGCCAAGATAGCCTAGCGGGAGGGCCGGCGCAGTATTTT.